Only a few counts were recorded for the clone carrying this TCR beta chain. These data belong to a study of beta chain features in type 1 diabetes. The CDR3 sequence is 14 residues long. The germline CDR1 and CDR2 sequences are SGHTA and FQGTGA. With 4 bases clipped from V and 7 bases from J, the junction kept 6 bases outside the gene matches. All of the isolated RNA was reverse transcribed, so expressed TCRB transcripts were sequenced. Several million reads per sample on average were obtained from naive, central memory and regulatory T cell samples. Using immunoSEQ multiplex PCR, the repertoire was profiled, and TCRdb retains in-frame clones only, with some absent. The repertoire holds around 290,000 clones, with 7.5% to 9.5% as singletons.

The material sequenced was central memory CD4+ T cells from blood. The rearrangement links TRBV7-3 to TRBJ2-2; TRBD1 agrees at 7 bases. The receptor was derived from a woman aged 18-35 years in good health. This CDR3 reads CASSSTGSGGELFF. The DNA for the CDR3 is TGTGCCAGCAGCTCGACAGGGAGTGGCGGGGAGCTGTTTTTT.